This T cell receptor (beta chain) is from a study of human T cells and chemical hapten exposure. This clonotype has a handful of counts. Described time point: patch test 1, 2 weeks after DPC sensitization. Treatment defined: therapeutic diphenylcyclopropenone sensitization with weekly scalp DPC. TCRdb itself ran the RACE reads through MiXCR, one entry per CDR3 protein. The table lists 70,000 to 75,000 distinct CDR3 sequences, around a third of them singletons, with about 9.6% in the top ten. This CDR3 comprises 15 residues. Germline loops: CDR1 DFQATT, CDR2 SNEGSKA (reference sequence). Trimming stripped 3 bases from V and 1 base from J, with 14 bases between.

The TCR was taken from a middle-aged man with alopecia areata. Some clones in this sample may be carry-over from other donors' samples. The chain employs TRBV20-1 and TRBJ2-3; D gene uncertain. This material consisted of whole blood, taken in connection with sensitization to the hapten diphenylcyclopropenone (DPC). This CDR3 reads CSASRATEGTDTQYF. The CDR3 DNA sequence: TGCAGTGCTAGTCGTGCAACAGAGGGCACAGATACGCAGTATTTT.